One and the same sample provided the 23 T cell receptor beta chains below, sequenced in a study of cytomegalovirus exposure and HLA in healthy donors. The PCR made use of 60 Vbeta and 13 Jbeta primers. Generated by immunoSEQ multiplex PCR, the TCRdb table keeps only in-frame clones and is missing some. The table lists 120,000 or so clones, about 80% of them singletons. What was sequenced was PBMCs. The receptors were gathered from a man aged 25 to 40 in good health and CMV-seropositive.

This clone was detected a few times. The chain links TRBV6-4 to TRBJ1-5, with D uncertain. V was shortened by 6 bases and J by 7 bases, with 4 bases between the two germline ends. From germline, CDR1 is MRHNA and CDR2 SNTAGT. The CDR3 consists of 10 residues. CDR3 coding DNA: TGTGCCAGCAGCCGGCAGCCCCAGCATTTT. As protein: CASSRQPQHF.

This chain connects TRBV10-3 to TRBJ2-5; TRBD1 might be the D (6 bases). Per germline, CDR1 ENHRY and CDR2 SYGVKD. The CDR3 covers 13 residues. Trimming took 10 bases from V and 5 from J, leaving 17 bases between them. The CDR3 DNA follows: TGTGCCACATCAACGCCAGGGGAGGAGACCCAGTACTTC. Its translation is CATSTPGEETQYF.

This clone was detected a few times. This sequence joins TRBV6-4 and TRBJ1-6; TRBD1 might be the D (5 bases). The CDR3 length is 16 residues. Germline assignment: CDR1 MRHNA and CDR2 SNTAGT. V was trimmed by 6 bases and J by 4 bases, leaving 16 bases between them. The CDR3 spells CASSASSGRYNSPLHF. CDR3 coding DNA: TGTGCCAGCAGCGCCTCTTCAGGGAGGTATAATTCACCCCTCCACTTT.

V is TRBV28 and J is TRBJ1-6, with 10 bases that match TRBD1. This CDR3 has 17 residues. Germline lookup yields CDR1 MDHEN and CDR2 SYDVKM. The V and J ends lost 0 bases and 7 bases, in that order; junction bases with no gene match: 6. The CDR3: CASSLWAGTGENSPLHF. As DNA, the CDR3 is TGTGCCAGCAGTTTATGGGCCGGGACAGGGGAAAATTCACCCCTCCACTTT.

V is TRBV4-1 and J is TRBJ1-1; D remains ambiguous. Trimming pared 2 bases from V and 2 bases from J, leaving 18 bases between. This CDR3 has 17 amino acids. CDR1 MGHRA and CDR2 YSYEKL come from the germline V gene. Here the CDR3 DNA reads TGCGCCAGCAGCCAAAAGCCAGGTACCGGGAAAAACACTGAAGCTTTCTTT. Residues: CASSQKPGTGKNTEAFF.

This sequence joins TRBV12-5 and TRBJ2-5; D is possibly TRBD1 (6 bases). The CDR3 runs to 16 residues. Germline V gene sequence: CDR1 LGHNT, CDR2 FRNRAP. The ends were cut back, 0 bases at V and 5 bases at J, with 16 bases in the middle. CDR3 in amino acids: CASGLVRGWDIETQYF. CDR3 DNA: TGTGCTAGTGGTTTGGTACGAGGATGGGACATCGAGACCCAGTACTTC.

This clone was seen only once. The gene calls are TRBV28 and TRBJ2-7; the D is unclear. The CDR3 is made up of 13 amino acids. Trimming left V 1 base short and J 3 bases short, with 7 bases between. Germline V lookup: CDR1 MDHEN, CDR2 SYDVKM. The CDR3 DNA follows: TGTGCCAGCAGTTTATCCCCCTACTACGAGCAGTACTTC. Translating gives CASSLSPYYEQYF.

This chain uses TRBV18 with TRBJ1-5, with a tentative D call TRBD1 (5 bases). The germline gives CDR1 KGHSH, CDR2 LQKENI. V lost 3 bases to trimming and J lost 0 bases, with 6 bases between them. CDR3 length: 14 residues. CDR3 amino acids: CASSPGHSNQPQHF. CDR3 coding DNA: TGTGCCAGCTCACCTGGACATAGCAATCAGCCCCAGCATTTT.

V gene TRBV19 combines with J gene TRBJ1-5; 7 bases line up with TRBD1. The CDR3 has 15 residues. Germline V gene sequence: CDR1 LNHDA, CDR2 SQIVND (reference sequence). Trimming cost V 6 bases and J 3 bases; bases outside gene matches: 8. The chain's CDR3 is CASSLFGTVNQPQHF. CDR3 nucleotide sequence: TGTGCCAGTAGCCTGTTTGGGACAGTCAATCAGCCCCAGCATTTT.

This rearrangement joins TRBV27 to TRBJ1-6; D is perhaps TRBD1 (5 bases). Trimming took off 11 bases at V and 7 bases at J, with 12 bases between the two ends. This CDR3 contains 12 residues. CDR1 and CDR2 from the germline V gene are MNHEY and SMNVEV (reference sequence). CDR3 loop: CAVGGANSPLHF. The DNA for the CDR3 is TGTGCCGTCGGAGGGGCCAATTCACCCCTCCACTTT.

The rearrangement joins TRBV10-3 to TRBJ2-1; 10 bases are shared with TRBD2. V lost 5 bases, J lost 6 bases, and 1 base stayed unmatched. The CDR3 has 13 amino acids. CDR1 and CDR2 (germline): ENHRY, SYGVKD. CDR3 nucleotide sequence: TGTGCCATCAGTAGCGGGGGGGCCAATGAGCAGTTCTTC. This translates into CAISSGGANEQFF.

V gene TRBV19 combines with J gene TRBJ2-3; 8 bases map to TRBD2. The CDR3 sequence is 14 residues long. CDR1 and CDR2 (germline): LNHDA, SQIVND (reference sequence). With V trimmed by 5 bases and J by 3 bases, 4 bases remained unmatched. CDR3 residues: CASSQGLGTDTQYF. The CDR3 DNA reads as TGTGCCAGTAGTCAGGGACTAGGAACAGATACGCAGTATTTT.

The CDR3 is CASSFRTGSTEKLFF. For the CDR3, the DNA is TGCGCCAGCAGCTTCCGGACAGGGTCTACTGAAAAACTGTTTTTT. The chain links TRBV5-1 to TRBJ1-4; the match to TRBD1 covers 8 bases. The V gene end was trimmed by 2 bases and the J gene end by 7 bases; junction bases not matched to a gene: 7. The germline CDR1 and CDR2 sequences are SGHRS and YFSETQ. This CDR3 is built from 15 residues.

There are a few counts of this clone. The CDR3 region is CASSLARYFGDGYTF. CDR3 nucleotide sequence: TGTGCCAGCAGTTTAGCCCGTTACTTCGGGGATGGCTACACCTTC. The chain carries TRBV28 and TRBJ1-2; D is unclear. CDR1 is MDHEN, CDR2 SYDVKM, per germline. The CDR3 consists of 15 residues. Trimming removed 2 bases at V and 6 bases at J, with 16 bases between.

The V call is TRBV18, the J call TRBJ1-1; 8 nucleotides match TRBD1. The V segment lost 11 bases and the J segment 5 bases; nucleotides outside the gene matches: 10. Per the germline V gene, CDR1 is KGHSH and CDR2 is LQKENI. The CDR3 consists of 13 residues. CDR3 nucleotides: TGTGCCTCAACCGGGACAGGCGATACTGAAGCTTTCTTT. Protein: CASTGTGDTEAFF.

This chain joins TRBV7-3 and TRBJ2-1, with D maybe TRBD2 (6 bases). The germline V gene has CDR1 SGHTA and CDR2 FQGTGA. CDR3 length: 16 residues. V was clipped by 0 bases and J by 7 bases, with 16 bases between them. The DNA of the CDR3 is TGTGCCAGCAGCTTAACGCTGGGGACGAGCGGGAATGAGCAGTTCTTC. As protein: CASSLTLGTSGNEQFF.

CDR3 coding DNA: TGTGCCAGCAGTGCGAGCGCTCCCTACGAGCAGTACTTC. It is translated as CASSASAPYEQYF. The chain carries TRBV2 and TRBJ2-7; D gene uncertain. Germline-derived CDR1 and CDR2 are SNHLY and FYNNEI. The CDR3 extends over 13 amino acids. The V and J ends lost 4 bases and 2 bases respectively, with 9 bases between them.

The table lists this clone with a few counts. At the DNA level, this CDR3 is encoded by other sequences in the same sample as well. The chain couples TRBV11-3 to TRBJ2-1; the match to TRBD2 covers 8 bases. There are 16 residues in the CDR3. Per germline, CDR1 SGHNT and CDR2 YENEEA. V shed 0 bases, J shed 2 bases, and the junction held 3 bases outside the gene matches. CDR3 DNA: TGTGCCAGCAGCTTAGAGGGCGGGGGGCCCTACAATGAGCAGTTCTTC. It yields the protein CASSLEGGGPYNEQFF.

This rearrangement joins TRBV29-1 to TRBJ1-2, with no clear D. V was clipped by 7 bases and J by 8 bases, with 20 bases between them. CDR1 and CDR2 (germline): SQVTM, ANQGSEA. The CDR3 loop spans 13 amino acids. The CDR3 protein is CSASLGKMRGYTF. The CDR3 nucleotides are TGCAGCGCGAGCCTTGGTAAAATGAGGGGCTACACCTTC.

This clone appeared a few times. The rearrangement joins TRBV5-1 to TRBJ1-4; 7 nucleotides line up with TRBD1. Germline V gene sequence: CDR1 SGHRS, CDR2 YFSETQ. CDR3 size: 17 residues. Trimming removed 0 bases from V and 0 bases from J; junction bases left unmatched: 5. CDR3 sequence (DNA): TGCGCCAGCAGCTTGGCCCCTCAGGGGGCAACTAATGAAAAACTGTTTTTT. As protein: CASSLAPQGATNEKLFF.

The V call is TRBV2, the J call TRBJ2-3; perhaps TRBD1 as D (6 bases). V lost 5 bases to trimming and J lost 0 bases, with 15 bases between them. CDR1 is SNHLY, CDR2 FYNNEI, per germline. The CDR3 covers 16 residues. CDR3 sequence (DNA): TGTGCCAGCAGTTTCGACAGGCACGCTAGCACAGATACGCAGTATTTT. This codes for CASSFDRHASTDTQYF.

CDR3 sequence (DNA): TGTGCCAGCAGTCTAGATGGGGGGGACACCGGGGAGCTGTTTTTT. It codes for CASSLDGGDTGELFF. The gene calls are TRBV2 and TRBJ2-2, with 7 bases fitting TRBD2. The V gene end was trimmed by 5 bases and the J gene end by 3 bases; junction bases not matched to a gene: 6. In germline, CDR1 is SNHLY, CDR2 FYNNEI. This CDR3 contains 15 residues.

This sequence joins TRBV27 and TRBJ1-1; D unresolved. Germline CDR1 and CDR2: MNHEY and SMNVEV (reference sequence). V was shortened by 8 bases and J by 7 bases, with 17 bases between the two germline ends. This CDR3 spans 13 amino acids. The CDR3 is CASSDTPYGEAFF. The CDR3 nucleotides read TGTGCCAGCTCAGACACCCCCTACGGTGAAGCTTTCTTT.